The 28 T cell receptor beta chains below all came from one sample that was sequenced in a study of early T cells in non-severe SARS-CoV-2 infection. TCRdb recomputed calls from the 5' RACE reads with MiXCR, one row per CDR3 protein. The sample yields fewer than 75,000 distinct CDR3 sequences, roughly a sixth seen once. This material consisted of whole blood, taken at baseline. The receptors derive from an adult who was a healthcare worker with PCR-confirmed SARS-CoV-2 infection or an uninfected control (not recorded which).

The chain uses TRBV6-1 and TRBJ1-5, with 9 bases fitting TRBD1. V dropped 6 bases and J dropped 5; count of bases not matched to a gene: 5. This CDR3 is 14 amino acids long. Germline CDR1 MNHNS, CDR2 SASEGT. CDR3 sequence reads: CASSRTGGDQPQHF. CDR3 coding DNA: TGTGCCAGCAGCCGCACAGGGGGCGATCAGCCCCAGCATTTT.

Only a few counts were recorded for this clonotype. The rearrangement links TRBV20-1 to TRBJ1-4; 8 bases align to TRBD1. This CDR3 contains 15 residues. Per the germline V gene, CDR1 is DFQATT and CDR2 is SNEGSKA (reference sequence). The V segment lost 2 bases and the J segment 7 bases; nucleotides outside the gene matches: 9. The CDR3 sequence: CSARRQGAWAEKLFF. The CDR3 DNA is TGCAGTGCTAGAAGGCAGGGGGCGTGGGCTGAAAAACTGTTTTTT.

In this sample, this clonotype turned up a few times. This chain uses TRBV11-2 with TRBJ2-2; 8 nucleotides line up with TRBD1. Looked up from germline, CDR1 is SGHAT and CDR2 is FQNNGV. This CDR3 comprises 18 residues. With 2 bases clipped from V and 4 bases from J, the junction kept 12 bases outside the gene matches. The CDR3 loop is CASSLLGRGPRGTGELFF. Written as DNA, the CDR3 is TGTGCCAGCAGCTTACTCGGCAGGGGGCCCCGAGGCACCGGGGAGCTGTTTTTT.

A few counts support this clonotype. The J gene is TRBJ1-3, the V gene TRBV20-1, with D hard to call. The CDR3 runs to 14 residues. CDR1 DFQATT and CDR2 SNEGSKA come from the germline V gene (reference sequence). V was shortened by 6 bases and J by 7 bases, with 19 bases between the two germline ends. CDR3: CSAAARGGLNTIYF. The CDR3 DNA reads as TGCAGTGCCGCCGCCCGGGGAGGACTGAACACCATATATTTT.

This clonotype was seen many times. CDR3 in amino acids: CASKAGAHLTLNTEAFF. The CDR3, as DNA: TGTGCCAGCAAGGCAGGGGCCCACCTTACTCTGAACACTGAAGCTTTCTTT. The chain combines TRBV2 with TRBJ1-1; the D gene is possibly TRBD1 (6 bases). Germline CDR1 and CDR2: SNHLY and FYNNEI. With 7 bases removed from V and 0 bases from J, the gap between germline ends came to 21 bases. The CDR3 consists of 17 residues.

The genes are TRBV4-2 and TRBJ1-1, with D possibly TRBD1 on 5 matching bases. Germline CDR1 is LGHNA and CDR2 is YNFKEQ. The CDR3 has 16 residues. V was cut by 4 bases and J by 0 bases, with 15 bases left in between. The CDR3 DNA follows: TGTGCCAGCAGCCGCGGGACGGAGGGAATGAACACTGAAGCTTTCTTT. Its translation is CASSRGTEGMNTEAFF.

This clonotype was seen more than once but under ten times. The CDR3: CASSSTSDGYQETQYF. The CDR3 DNA is TGTGCCAGCAGCTCCACTAGCGACGGGTACCAAGAGACCCAGTACTTC. The chain uses TRBV7-9 and TRBJ2-5; 7 positions match TRBD2. V lost 4 bases, J lost 0 bases, and 8 bases stayed unmatched. CDR1 and CDR2 (germline): SEHNR, FQNEAQ (reference sequence). This CDR3 is 16 amino acids long.

In its sample, this clonotype was seen a few times. The gene calls are TRBV18 and TRBJ1-2; D may be TRBD1 (5 bases). This CDR3 spans 14 amino acids. V lost 3 bases, J lost 0 bases, and 8 bases lay in between. CDR1 KGHSH and CDR2 LQKENI come from the germline V gene. CDR3 sequence reads: CASSPGRSNYGYTF. Written as DNA, the CDR3 is TGTGCCAGCTCACCGGGGCGTTCTAACTATGGCTACACCTTC. Variable domain in full (rest from reference TRBV18 and TRBJ1-2): NAGVMQNPRHLVRRRGQEARLRCSPMKGHSHVYWYRQLPEEGLKFMVYLQKENIIDESGMPKERFSAEFPKEGPSILRIQQVVRGDSAAYFCASSPGRSNYGYTFGSGTRLTVV.

In this sample, this clonotype turned up many times. This chain connects TRBV5-1 to TRBJ2-1; D might be TRBD2 (6 bases). This CDR3 has 13 amino acids. Looked up from germline, CDR1 is SGHRS and CDR2 is YFSETQ. Trimming removed 5 bases from V and 4 bases from J, with 10 bases in between. The CDR3 region has the DNA TGCGCCAGCAGGTCAGGGACTTACAATGAGCAGTTCTTC. Encoded protein: CASRSGTYNEQFF.

This clonotype was detected once. V and J are TRBV5-1 and TRBJ2-7; unclear D gene. The CDR3 extends over 13 amino acids. The ends were cut back, 0 bases at V and 2 bases at J, with 6 bases in the middle. Germline loops: CDR1 SGHRS, CDR2 YFSETQ. CDR3 bases: TGCGCCAGCAGCTTGGACGGTCCCTACGAGCAGTACTTC. This encodes CASSLDGPYEQYF. The variable domain in full, completed from reference TRBV5-1 and TRBJ2-7, reads KAGVTQTPRYLIKTRGQQVTLSCSPISGHRSVSWYQQTPGQGLQFLFEYFSETQRNKGNFPGRFSGRQFSNSRSEMNVSTLELGDSALYLCASSLDGPYEQYFGPGTRLTVT.

This chain uses TRBV12-3 or TRBV12-4 with TRBJ2-7, with D unclear. V lost 4 bases and J 2 bases, leaving 6 bases between the germline ends. This CDR3 spans 12 amino acids. The CDR3 sequence: CASSSSPYEQYF. CDR3 DNA: TGTGCCAGCAGTTCCTCCCCCTACGAGCAGTACTTC.

The chain recombines TRBV20-1 with TRBJ1-1; tentative D call: TRBD1 (5 bases). The V end was cut by 3 bases, the J end by 1 base, with 9 bases between. The CDR3 is 13 amino acids. From germline, CDR1 is DFQATT and CDR2 SNEGSKA (reference sequence). CDR3 region: CSASQGTNTEAFF. In nucleotides, the CDR3 is TGCAGTGCTAGTCAGGGAACGAACACTGAAGCTTTCTTT.

This clonotype came up a few times. The chain recombines TRBV7-8 with TRBJ2-1, with a weak D call TRBD1 (5 bases). The CDR3 spans 15 residues. The V gene lost 0 bases and the J gene lost 8 bases, with 14 bases spanning the gap. The V gene's germline CDR1 is SGHVS and CDR2 FQNEAQ. The CDR3 reads CASSLALGPLYEQFF. The CDR3 nucleotides read TGTGCCAGCAGCTTAGCCCTGGGGCCTTTATATGAGCAGTTCTTC.

This clonotype was recorded a few times. The CDR3 bases are TGTGCCAGCAGCGTAGCAGACAGGGGAACGCAGTATTTT. This encodes CASSVADRGTQYF. The rearrangement links TRBV9 to TRBJ2-3; 8 bases map to TRBD1. V was pared by 0 bases and J by 9 bases, with 3 bases of the junction left unmatched. CDR3 length: 13 residues. CDR1 is SGDLS, CDR2 YYNGEE, per germline. The whole variable domain, remainder taken from reference TRBV9 and TRBJ2-3, is DSGVTQTPKHLITATGQRVTLRCSPRSGDLSVYWYQQSLDQGLQFLIQYYNGEERAKGNILERFSAQQFPDLHSELNLSSLELGDSALYFCASSVADRGTQYFGPGTRLTVL.

This chain connects TRBV7-6 to TRBJ2-1; unclear D gene. Germline V gene lookup returns CDR1 SGHVS and CDR2 FNYEAQ. The CDR3 totals 11 residues. Trimming removed 4 bases from V and 6 bases from J, with 4 bases in between. This chain's CDR3 is CASSSANEQFF. Here the CDR3 DNA reads TGTGCCAGCAGCTCGGCCAATGAGCAGTTCTTC.

This chain joins TRBV11-2 and TRBJ2-1; 11 nucleotides align to TRBD2. Trimming cost V 5 bases and J 7 bases; bases outside gene matches: 13. The CDR3 is made up of 17 amino acids. Germline V gives CDR1 SGHAT, CDR2 FQNNGV. The CDR3 protein is CASSPRGKLAGVNEQFF. The CDR3 DNA reads as TGTGCCAGCAGCCCCCGGGGGAAACTAGCGGGAGTGAATGAGCAGTTCTTC.

This clonotype came up a few times. This chain joins TRBV9 and TRBJ2-5, with 8 bases aligning to TRBD2. CDR3 size: 17 residues. The germline V gene has CDR1 SGDLS and CDR2 YYNGEE. With 0 bases clipped from V and 5 bases from J, the junction kept 12 bases outside the gene matches. The CDR3 loop is CASSVATSGGLEETQYF. Written as DNA, the CDR3 is TGTGCCAGCAGCGTAGCTACGAGCGGGGGCCTTGAGGAGACCCAGTACTTC.

This clonotype was counted ten times or more. V usage is TRBV10-3 and J usage is TRBJ1-6; no definite D call. The CDR3 runs to 16 residues. Germline V gene data show CDR1 as ENHRY and CDR2 as SYGVKD. Deletions cut 3 bases from V and 4 bases from J, with 13 bases between. In DNA, the CDR3 is TGTGCCATCAGTGATGAAAGGGTGGTATATAATTCACCCCTCCACTTT. It codes for CAISDERVVYNSPLHF.

The rearrangement links TRBV27 to TRBJ1-2; D is possibly TRBD1 (6 bases). CDR3 length: 14 amino acids. With 4 bases removed from V and 2 bases from J, the gap between germline ends came to 11 bases. Germline-derived CDR1 and CDR2 are MNHEY and SMNVEV (reference sequence). The CDR3 loop is CASSSSGTNYGYTF. DNA of the CDR3: TGTGCCAGCAGTTCCTCCGGGACAAACTATGGCTACACCTTC.

The chain carries TRBV19 and TRBJ1-6; no clear D gene. Per the germline V gene, CDR1 is LNHDA and CDR2 is SQIVND (reference sequence). The V and J ends lost 6 bases and 9 bases respectively, with 12 bases between them. CDR3 size: 13 residues. The CDR3 nucleotides are TGTGCCAGTAGCCCGGACGGCCGTTCACCCCTCCACTTT. It specifies CASSPDGRSPLHF.

This clonotype has at least ten counts. V usage is TRBV6-1 and J usage is TRBJ1-1, with D perhaps TRBD1 (6 bases). CDR1 is MNHNS, CDR2 SASEGT, per germline. V lost 2 bases to trimming and J lost 1 base, with 11 bases between them. The CDR3 covers 15 residues. The CDR3 sequence: CASSEKGDRNTEAFF. CDR3 in DNA: TGTGCCAGCAGTGAAAAGGGGGATCGGAACACTGAAGCTTTCTTT.

The V gene is TRBV6-2 or TRBV6-3, the J gene TRBJ1-4, with 10 bases lining up with TRBD1. This CDR3 comprises 14 residues. Germline V lookup: CDR1 MNHEY, CDR2 SVGEGT. Losses at the gene ends were 6 bases for V and 7 bases for J; bases not matched to a gene: 5. This chain's CDR3 is CASRRTGGREKLFF. CDR3 DNA: TGTGCCAGCAGGCGGACAGGGGGACGTGAAAAACTGTTTTTT.

V is TRBV5-4 and J is TRBJ2-1, with D possibly TRBD2 on 6 matching bases. Trimming pared 3 bases from V and 6 bases from J, leaving 16 bases between. Germline CDR1 and CDR2: SGHNT and YYREEE (reference sequence). This CDR3 comprises 15 residues. CDR3 coding DNA: TGTGCCAGCAGCTCGGGACTGGAACGCGCCAATGAGCAGTTCTTC. Translation: CASSSGLERANEQFF.

The V call is TRBV27, the J call TRBJ2-1; D might be TRBD1 (6 bases). The CDR3 runs to 16 residues. Trimming shortened V by 6 bases and J by 0 bases, and 15 bases separated the two germline ends. The germline V gene has CDR1 MNHEY and CDR2 SMNVEV (reference sequence). The CDR3 reads CASSSDRDISYNEQFF. The CDR3 coding sequence is TGTGCCAGCAGCTCCGACCGGGACATCTCCTACAATGAGCAGTTCTTC.

This clonotype was found many times. The chain combines TRBV2 with TRBJ1-4; 8 nucleotides line up with TRBD1. The CDR3 runs 16 residues. J gave up 5 bases and V 0 bases, and 5 bases lay outside the gene matches. Germline values: CDR1 SNHLY, CDR2 FYNNEI. The CDR3 DNA is TGTGCCAGCAGTGAAGCTCTTCGGACAGGGAATGAAAAACTGTTTTTT. It is translated as CASSEALRTGNEKLFF.

The rearrangement uses TRBV10-2 and TRBJ1-2, with a possible D match to TRBD1 (6 bases). This CDR3 contains 13 residues. CDR1 is WSHSY, CDR2 SAAADI, per germline. V lost 10 bases, J lost 1 base, and 13 bases lay in between. In DNA form, the CDR3 reads TGCGCCACGGAGGCGGACAGTAACTATGGCTACACCTTC. Amino acids: CATEADSNYGYTF.

This clonotype was seen more than once but under ten times. The chain recombines TRBV7-9 with TRBJ1-1; TRBD1 is a possible D gene (5 bases). The CDR3 runs 12 residues. V lost 5 bases and J lost 3, with 7 bases in between. Germline V gene lookup returns CDR1 SEHNR and CDR2 FQNEAQ (reference sequence). The CDR3 is CASSIRDTEAFF. The CDR3 DNA sequence: TGTGCCAGCAGCATCAGGGACACTGAAGCTTTCTTT.

This clonotype was counted only a few times. This chain links TRBV5-6 with TRBJ2-3, with a tentative D call TRBD2 (5 bases). CDR1 and CDR2 (germline): SGHDT, YYEEEE. Trimming shortened V by 5 bases and J by 6 bases, and 16 bases separated the two germline ends. The CDR3 totals 14 residues. CDR3 amino acids: CASRKRSSGDTQYF. The CDR3 nucleotides are TGTGCCAGCAGAAAGCGGTCGAGTGGGGATACGCAGTATTTT.